Each of the 4 T cell receptor beta chains below was sequenced from the same sample in a study of CD8 T cells in ankylosing spondylitis. From the 5' RACE reads, TCRdb called clonotypes with MiXCR, one entry per CDR3 protein. The sample records under 450,000 distinct CDR3 sequences, approximately 22% being singletons. The sequencing input was blood, either unsorted or a sorted T cell fraction (not recorded which). All receptors derive from a male donor with ankylosing spondylitis or in good health (not recorded which).

This clonotype was counted many times. CDR3 DNA sequence: TGTGCCAGCAGTCCGGACAGCTCCTACAATGAGCAGTTCTTC. Translating it yields CASSPDSSYNEQFF. V and J are TRBV12-3 or TRBV12-4 and TRBJ2-1; D is perhaps TRBD1 (6 bases). CDR3 size: 14 residues. Deletions cut 5 bases from V and 0 bases from J, with 8 bases between.

The V and J genes are TRBV25-1 and TRBJ2-5; D unclear. V lost 1 base and J lost 2, with 8 bases in between. Per the germline V gene, CDR1 is MGHDK and CDR2 is SYGVNS. This CDR3 region has 14 residues. The CDR3 here is CASSELVSQETQYF. The CDR3 DNA reads as TGTGCCAGCAGTGAATTGGTCAGTCAAGAGACCCAGTACTTC.

V and J are TRBV4-1 and TRBJ2-7; D is unresolved. The CDR3 contains 14 residues. V was clipped by 0 bases and J by 3 bases, with 9 bases between them. Germline V gene sequence: CDR1 MGHRA, CDR2 YSYEKL. The DNA for the CDR3 is TGCGCCAGCAGCCAAGATTGGGAACACTACGAGCAGTACTTC. Its translation: CASSQDWEHYEQYF.

This clonotype was seen only a few times. The chain links TRBV11-2 to TRBJ2-2, with D possibly TRBD2 on 6 matching bases. Germline loops: CDR1 SGHAT, CDR2 FQNNGV. V dropped 3 bases and J dropped 4 bases, with 21 bases sitting between them. The CDR3 is made up of 18 amino acids. CDR3 coding DNA: TGTGCCAGCAGCTTTAATCCACCTCTAGCGCTGGTCACCGGGGAGCTGTTTTTT. Its protein is CASSFNPPLALVTGELFF. The full variable domain, in which reference TRBV11-2 and TRBJ2-2 provide the parts outside the CDR3, is EAGVAQSPRYKIIEKRQSVAFWCNPISGHATLYWYQQILGQGPKLLIQFQNNGVVDDSQLPKDRFSAERLKGVDSTLKIQPAKLEDSAVYLCASSFNPPLALVTGELFFGEGSRLTVL.